Reported below is one T cell receptor (beta chain). Antigen specificity is unknown. The data are from a study of T cell repertoires in cytomegalovirus infection. On the study more broadly: Selected CMV epitopes included recently identified HLA-C-restricted ones as well as well-studied HLA-B-restricted ones. TCR beta signatures that were public indicated CMV infection and matching HLA type.

Study-level points and caveats: Dominant in the ex vivo response were TCR beta clonotypes restricted by HLA-C and specific for CMV.

TCRdb recomputed calls from the reads with MiXCR, one row per CDR3 protein. This sample yields some 940,000 distinct CDR3 sequences, of which about a third are seen a single time; about an eighth belongs to the top ten. The CDR3 is 15 residues long. With 3 bases removed from V and 7 bases from J, the gap between germline ends came to 16 bases. From germline, CDR1 is MNHEY and CDR2 SMNVEV (reference sequence). The specimen was cultured CD8+ T cells from PBMCs, collected from culture after CMV antigen stimulation. The chain couples TRBV27 to TRBJ2-1, with D possibly matching TRBD1 (6 bases). The TCR sequence derives from a human donor in good health (CMV status not recorded). Some clones in this sample may be carry-over from other donors' samples. The CDR3 DNA reads TGTGCCAGCAGTTTGGGACACGGGCGAGTGAATGAGCAGTTCTTC. Its translation: CASSLGHGRVNEQFF.